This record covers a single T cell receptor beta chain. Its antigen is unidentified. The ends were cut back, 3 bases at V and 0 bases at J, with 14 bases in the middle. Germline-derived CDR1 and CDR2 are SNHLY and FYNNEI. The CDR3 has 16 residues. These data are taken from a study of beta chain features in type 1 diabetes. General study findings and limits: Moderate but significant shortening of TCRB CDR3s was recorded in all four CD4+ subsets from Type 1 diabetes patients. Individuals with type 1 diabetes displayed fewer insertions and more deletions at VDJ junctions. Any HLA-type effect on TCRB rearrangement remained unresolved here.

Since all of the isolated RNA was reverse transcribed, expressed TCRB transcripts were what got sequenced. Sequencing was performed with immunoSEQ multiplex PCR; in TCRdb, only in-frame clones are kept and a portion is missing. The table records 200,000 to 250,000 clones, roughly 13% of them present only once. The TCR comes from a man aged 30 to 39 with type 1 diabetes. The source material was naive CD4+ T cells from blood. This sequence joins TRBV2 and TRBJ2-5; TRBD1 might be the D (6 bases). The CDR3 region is CASSEGAVGYQETQYF. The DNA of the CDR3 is TGTGCCAGCAGTGAGGGGGCAGTCGGGTACCAAGAGACCCAGTACTTC.